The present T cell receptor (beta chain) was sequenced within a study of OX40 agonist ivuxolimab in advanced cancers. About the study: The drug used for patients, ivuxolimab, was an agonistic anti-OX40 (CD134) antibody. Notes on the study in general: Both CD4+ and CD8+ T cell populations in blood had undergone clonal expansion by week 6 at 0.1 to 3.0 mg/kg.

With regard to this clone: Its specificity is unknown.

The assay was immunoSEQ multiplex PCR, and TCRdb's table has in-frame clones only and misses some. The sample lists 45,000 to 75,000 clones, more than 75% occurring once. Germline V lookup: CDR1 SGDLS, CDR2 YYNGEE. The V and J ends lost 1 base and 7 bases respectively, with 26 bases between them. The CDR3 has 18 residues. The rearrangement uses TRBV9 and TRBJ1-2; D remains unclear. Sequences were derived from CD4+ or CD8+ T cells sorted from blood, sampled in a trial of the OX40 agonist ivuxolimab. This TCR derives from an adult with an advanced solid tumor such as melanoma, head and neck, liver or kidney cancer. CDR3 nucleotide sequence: TGTGCCAGCAGCGTAACCCTTCATGTGGAGGCCTCTGGCGGTGGCTACACCTTC. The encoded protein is CASSVTLHVEASGGGYTF.